One sample yielded the 20 T cell receptor beta chains listed below, sequenced in a study of memory CD4+ T cells and cytomegalovirus serostatus. The sort gate was single viable CD3+CD4+CD8-CD45RO+ cells for memory CD4+ T cells. Measured with immunoSEQ multiplex PCR; TCRdb has only the in-frame clones, and not every one. The sample holds around 63,000 clones, more than 75% seen once. The sample comprised memory CD4+ T cells from blood. The receptors shown here come from an adult in good health and CMV-seropositive.

This clone was detected only once. This chain uses TRBV5-6 with TRBJ2-5; D is ambiguous. Germline V lookup: CDR1 SGHDT, CDR2 YYEEEE. The CDR3 runs 12 residues. Trimming left V 1 base short and J 2 bases short, with 3 bases between. The CDR3 reads CASSLSQETQYF. CDR3 nucleotides: TGTGCCAGCAGCTTGTCTCAAGAGACCCAGTACTTC.

Notes on this clone: The same CDR3 also results from other DNA sequences found in this sample. The chain couples TRBV12-5 to TRBJ2-3; no definite D call. Trimming stripped 3 bases from V and 4 bases from J, with 5 bases between. From germline, CDR1 is LGHNT and CDR2 FRNRAP. The CDR3 contains 12 residues. The CDR3 is CASGFSPDTQYF. The DNA of the CDR3 is TGTGCTAGTGGTTTTAGTCCAGATACGCAGTATTTT.

The chain joins TRBV5-1 to TRBJ2-7, with 9 bases aligning to TRBD2. Germline CDR1 SGHRS, CDR2 YFSETQ. V was clipped by 2 bases and J by 0 bases; unmatched bases: 0. This CDR3 region has 14 residues. The DNA of the CDR3 is TGCGCCAGCAGCTTAGCGGGAGGCTCCTACGAGCAGTACTTC. Translated: CASSLAGGSYEQYF.

The chain carries TRBV18 and TRBJ2-6; no reliable D call. Germline assignment: CDR1 KGHSH and CDR2 LQKENI. V lost 1 base and J 2 bases, leaving 9 bases between the germline ends. The CDR3 loop spans 16 amino acids. CDR3 coding DNA: TGTGCCAGCTCACCACAAGCAGGCACTGGGGCCAACGTCCTGACTTTC. Translating it yields CASSPQAGTGANVLTF.

The rearrangement joins TRBV18 to TRBJ2-2; no firm D call. The germline V gene has CDR1 KGHSH and CDR2 LQKENI. This CDR3 has 14 amino acids. The V end was cut by 3 bases, the J end by 0 bases, with 5 bases between. The DNA for the CDR3 is TGTGCCAGCTCACCGACAACGAACACCGGGGAGCTGTTTTTT. Its translation is CASSPTTNTGELFF. Together with reference TRBV18 and TRBJ2-2, the CDR3 gives the full variable domain: NAGVMQNPRHLVRRRGQEARLRCSPMKGHSHVYWYRQLPEEGLKFMVYLQKENIIDESGMPKERFSAEFPKEGPSILRIQQVVRGDSAAYFCASSPTTNTGELFFGEGSRLTVL.

The chain couples TRBV15 to TRBJ1-5; 8 nucleotides line up with TRBD1. The junction had 4 bases not matched to a gene; V was cut back by 1 base and J by 5 bases. The CDR3 spans 15 residues. CDR1 is LNHNV and CDR2 is YYDKDF in the germline V gene (reference sequence). The CDR3 nucleotides read TGTGCCACCAGCAGAGGACAGGGGAAGGATCAGCCCCAGCATTTT. This sequence encodes CATSRGQGKDQPQHF.

The rearrangement links TRBV4-2 to TRBJ2-7; the D gene is possibly TRBD2 (5 bases). The V end lost 4 bases, the J end lost 4 bases, and 14 bases lay between the germline ends. The length of the CDR3 is 14 residues. Germline V gene data show CDR1 as LGHNA and CDR2 as YNFKEQ. CDR3 sequence (DNA): TGTGCCAGCAGCCGGGCGGGCGAGGCATACGAGCAGTACTTC. The encoded protein is CASSRAGEAYEQYF.

The sample holds a few counts of this clone. The chain combines TRBV4-3 with TRBJ2-2; TRBD2 might be the D (6 bases). CDR3 length: 14 residues. Germline CDR1 reads LGHNA; CDR2 reads YSLEER. Trimming took off 2 bases at V and 7 bases at J, with 11 bases between the two ends. CDR3 region: CASSQTGRDGELFF. Written as DNA, the CDR3 is TGCGCCAGCAGCCAAACCGGGCGGGACGGGGAGCTGTTTTTT.

The chain is built from TRBV28 and TRBJ1-2; D perhaps matches TRBD1 (5 bases). The CDR3 has 14 amino acids. The V end lost 5 bases, the J end lost 4 bases, and 14 bases lay between the germline ends. CDR1 is MDHEN, CDR2 SYDVKM, per germline. In nucleotides, the CDR3 is TGTGCCAGCAGTCCGGGGGGACGTACCTATGGCTACACCTTC. This gives the protein CASSPGGRTYGYTF.

CDR3 loop: CASSYGSEEAEAFF. The CDR3 nucleotides read TGTGCCAGCAGTTACGGAAGCGAGGAGGCTGAAGCTTTCTTT. This chain uses TRBV6-5 with TRBJ1-1; D not resolved. The CDR3 loop spans 14 amino acids. CDR1 and CDR2 from the germline V gene are MNHEY and SVGAGI. V was shortened by 2 bases and J by 6 bases, with 13 bases between the two germline ends.

This chain links TRBV4-2 with TRBJ1-5; 9 positions match TRBD1. Looked up from germline, CDR1 is LGHNA and CDR2 is YNFKEQ. The V and J ends lost 0 bases and 3 bases, in that order; junction bases with no gene match: 6. The CDR3 totals 17 residues. This CDR3 reads CASSQDRRTGDNQPQHF. DNA for the CDR3: TGTGCCAGCAGCCAAGATCGAAGGACAGGGGACAATCAGCCCCAGCATTTT.

This clone was seen only a few times. The chain links TRBV6-5 to TRBJ2-7; 7 bases map to TRBD1. The V and J ends lost 5 bases and 2 bases, in that order; junction bases with no gene match: 9. Germline-derived CDR1 and CDR2 are MNHEY and SVGAGI. CDR3 length: 15 amino acids. DNA of the CDR3: TGTGCCAGCAGTCGGACAGGTGGGGCTACCTACGAGCAGTACTTC. Its translation: CASSRTGGATYEQYF.

This clone came up a few times. J is TRBJ2-2 and V is TRBV5-1; 8 nucleotides align to TRBD1. The CDR3 loop spans 15 amino acids. V was pared by 4 bases and J by 5 bases, with 7 bases of the junction left unmatched. The germline gives CDR1 SGHRS, CDR2 YFSETQ. The chain's CDR3 is CASSNPTGDTGELFF. Here the CDR3 DNA reads TGCGCCAGCAGCAATCCGACAGGGGATACCGGGGAGCTGTTTTTT.

The chain joins TRBV28 to TRBJ1-4; D perhaps matches TRBD1 (6 bases). Deletions cut 7 bases from V and 1 base from J, with 10 bases between. Per germline, CDR1 MDHEN and CDR2 SYDVKM. This CDR3 spans 14 amino acids. CDR3 DNA sequence: TGTGCCAGCAAGGAGGGGGGAACTAATGAAAAACTGTTTTTT. Encoded protein: CASKEGGTNEKLFF.

This clone was counted a single time. J is TRBJ1-4 and V is TRBV4-1, with 7 nucleotides matching TRBD1. The germline V gene encodes CDR1 MGHRA and CDR2 YSYEKL. The V gene end was trimmed by 3 bases and the J gene end by 5 bases; junction bases not matched to a gene: 15. This CDR3 is built from 18 residues. The CDR3 nucleotides read TGCGCCAGCAGCCACCCCCCGGGACAGAGGGGTCAAAATGAAAAACTGTTTTTT. Its translation: CASSHPPGQRGQNEKLFF.

The rearrangement links TRBV30 to TRBJ1-3; possible D gene TRBD1, 5 bases. V was trimmed by 1 base and J by 2 bases, leaving 9 bases between them. The germline V gene encodes CDR1 GTSNPN and CDR2 SVGIG (reference sequence). The CDR3 sequence is 14 residues long. This CDR3 is CAWSEVGPGNTIYF. CDR3 sequence (DNA): TGTGCCTGGAGTGAAGTGGGGCCTGGAAACACCATATATTTT.

V and J are TRBV2 and TRBJ2-7; the D gene could be TRBD1 or TRBD2 (5 bases each). V was cut by 4 bases and J by 5 bases, with 9 bases left in between. The CDR3 totals 12 residues. Germline V gives CDR1 SNHLY, CDR2 FYNNEI. The CDR3 here is CASSGRGDEQYF. The CDR3 coding sequence is TGTGCCAGCAGTGGGAGAGGGGACGAGCAGTACTTC.

J is TRBJ2-2 and V is TRBV28; D might be TRBD1 (5 bases). CDR3 length equals 16 residues. V dropped 6 bases and J dropped 2 bases, with 16 bases sitting between them. Looked up from germline, CDR1 is MDHEN and CDR2 is SYDVKM. The CDR3 bases are TGTGCCAGCAGCCCCCTTGACAGACCCAACACCGGGGAGCTGTTTTTT. Protein: CASSPLDRPNTGELFF.

The CDR3 region is CAILDFGPNYGYTF. The CDR3 DNA is TGTGCCATTCTGGATTTCGGTCCTAACTATGGCTACACCTTC. This chain uses TRBV10-3 with TRBJ1-2; D gene uncertain. Germline V gives CDR1 ENHRY, CDR2 SYGVKD. Trimming cost V 9 bases and J 0 bases, with 14 bases left between them. The CDR3 is 14 residues long.

The chain employs TRBV5-1 and TRBJ2-3, with D unresolved. The germline CDR1 and CDR2 sequences are SGHRS and YFSETQ. This CDR3 region has 13 residues. Trimming pared 4 bases from V and 5 bases from J, leaving 11 bases between. CDR3 sequence (DNA): TGCGCCAGCAGCCGTACCCTCGGAGATACGCAGTATTTT. It specifies CASSRTLGDTQYF.